This T cell receptor beta chain was found in a study of CD8 T cells in ankylosing spondylitis. Overall study results and limits: As reported, disease-linked clones showed significant enrichment in matched ankylosing spondylitis synovial fluid. Blood from ankylosing spondylitis patients appeared to carry a characteristic roughly 8-variant TCR beta motif.

The table lists this clonotype with a few counts. Its antigen is still unknown. Via MiXCR, TCRdb re-called the 5' RACE reads, giving one row per CDR3 protein. The sample contains over 130,000 distinct CDR3 sequences, under 45% of which appear only once. This sequence originates from a male donor with ankylosing spondylitis. Sequenced: synovial fluid, either unsorted or a sorted T cell fraction (not recorded which).

The CDR3 reads CASSLVGPNSYEQYF. CDR3 in DNA: TGTGCCAGCAGCTTAGTGGGGCCAAATTCCTACGAGCAGTACTTC. The chain uses TRBV7-8 and TRBJ2-7; a possible D gene is TRBD1 (5 bases). The V gene's germline CDR1 is SGHVS and CDR2 FQNEAQ. V lost 1 base to trimming and J lost 1 base, with 11 bases between them. The CDR3 is 15 amino acids.